A single TCR beta chain is shown here with its context. Researchers ran the PCR with 60 Vbeta and 13 Jbeta primers. The protocol was immunoSEQ multiplex PCR, while the TCRdb copy is restricted to in-frame clones and leaves out a portion. The listing records approximately 58,000 clones. This specimen belongs to a study of cytomegalovirus exposure and HLA in healthy donors. With 0 bases removed from V and 1 base from J, the gap between germline ends came to 9 bases. This CDR3 has 15 amino acids. Germline V gives CDR1 MNHEY, CDR2 SVGAGI. The origin of this receptor is a woman between 45 and 60 years old in good health and CMV-seropositive. The sample consisted of PBMCs. V gene TRBV6-5 combines with J gene TRBJ1-1, with D uncertain. The CDR3 loop is CASSYSFRKNTEAFF. The CDR3 DNA reads as TGTGCCAGCAGTTACTCGTTCAGAAAGAACACTGAAGCTTTCTTT.